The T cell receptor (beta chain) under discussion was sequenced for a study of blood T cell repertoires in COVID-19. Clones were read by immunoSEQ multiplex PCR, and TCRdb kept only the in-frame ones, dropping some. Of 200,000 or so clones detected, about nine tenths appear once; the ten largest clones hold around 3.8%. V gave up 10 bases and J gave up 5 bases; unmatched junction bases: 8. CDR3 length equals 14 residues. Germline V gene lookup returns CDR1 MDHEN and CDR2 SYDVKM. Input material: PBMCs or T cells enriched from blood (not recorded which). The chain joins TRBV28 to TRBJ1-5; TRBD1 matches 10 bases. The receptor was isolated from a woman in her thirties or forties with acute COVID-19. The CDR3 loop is CATYRDRGDQPQHF. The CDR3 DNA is TGTGCCACCTACCGGGACAGGGGCGATCAGCCCCAGCATTTT. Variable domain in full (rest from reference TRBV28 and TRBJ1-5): DVKVTQSSRYLVKRTGEKVFLECVQDMDHENMFWYRQDPGLGLRLIYFSYDVKMKEKGDIPEGYSVSREKKERFSLILESASTNQTSMYLCATYRDRGDQPQHFGDGTRLSIL.